The 22 T cell receptor beta chains below were found in one sample sequenced in a study of blood T cell repertoires in COVID-19. Method: immunoSEQ multiplex PCR; TCRdb's copy keeps in-frame clones and lacks some. The sample holds about 370,000 clones, 85% to 90% seen once. Sequenced input: PBMCs or T cells enriched from blood (not recorded which). The receptors originated from a man aged 18 to 30 who had recovered from COVID-19.

This clone occurred a few times. This sequence joins TRBV2 and TRBJ1-1; a weak D match, TRBD1 (6 bases). Germline CDR1 SNHLY, CDR2 FYNNEI. V was shortened by 5 bases and J by 6 bases, with 16 bases between the two germline ends. This CDR3 is 14 amino acids long. CDR3 sequence reads: CASSTQGEGAEAFF. As DNA, the CDR3 is TGTGCCAGCAGTACACAGGGCGAGGGGGCTGAAGCTTTCTTT.

Here the CDR3 DNA reads TGCGCCAGCAGCGTGACGTGGGAGGAGACCCAGTACTTC. This gives the protein CASSVTWEETQYF. The V call is TRBV5-1, the J call TRBJ2-5; possibly TRBD2 for D (5 bases). CDR3 size: 13 residues. Looked up from germline, CDR1 is SGHRS and CDR2 is YFSETQ. V was pared by 4 bases and J by 5 bases, with 12 bases between.

This clone showed up just once. The chain uses TRBV2 and TRBJ2-5; maybe TRBD1 (6 bases). V shed 4 bases and J shed 5 bases, with 14 bases lying between them. Germline V gene sequence: CDR1 SNHLY, CDR2 FYNNEI. The CDR3 loop spans 14 amino acids. The CDR3 coding sequence is TGTGCCAGCAGTGTACAGGGTAACGTTGAGACCCAGTACTTC. Its protein product is CASSVQGNVETQYF. Supplemented by reference TRBV2 and TRBJ2-5, the full variable domain reads EPEVTQTPSHQVTQMGQEVILRCVPISNHLYFYWYRQILGQKVEFLVSFYNNEISEKSEIFDDQFSVERPDGSNFTLKIRSTKLEDSAMYFCASSVQGNVETQYFGPGTRLLVL.

V gene TRBV7-2 combines with J gene TRBJ1-6, with 10 bases identical to TRBD1. Looked up from germline, CDR1 is SGHTA and CDR2 is FQGNSA. V lost 5 bases to trimming and J lost 7 bases; unmatched junction nucleotides: 8. The CDR3 length is 16 residues. The chain's CDR3 is CASSIRQGAGNSPLHF. As DNA, the CDR3 is TGTGCCAGCAGCATAAGACAGGGGGCCGGGAATTCACCCCTCCACTTT. Variable domain in full (rest from reference TRBV7-2 and TRBJ1-6): GAGVSQSPSNKVTEKGKDVELRCDPISGHTALYWYRQSLGQGLEFLIYFQGNSAPDKSGLPSDRFSAERTGGSVSTLTIQRTQQEDSAVYLCASSIRQGAGNSPLHFGNGTRLTVT.

The genes are TRBV25-1 and TRBJ1-2; 7 bases fit TRBD1. Germline CDR1 MGHDK, CDR2 SYGVNS. This CDR3 is built from 16 residues. Trimming at V came to 3 bases and at J to 3 bases, leaving 10 bases not matched to a gene. The CDR3 nucleotides are TGTGCCAGCAGTGATTCCTTCGGGACAGAATACTATGGCTACACCTTC. Translating it yields CASSDSFGTEYYGYTF.

V is TRBV4-1 and J is TRBJ1-5; a weak D match, TRBD1 (5 bases). The CDR3 runs 14 residues. V dropped 0 bases and J dropped 7 bases, with 10 bases sitting between them. Germline CDR1 is MGHRA and CDR2 is YSYEKL. The CDR3 DNA follows: TGCGCCAGCAGCCAAGAAGTGGGGGGACAGCCCCAGCATTTT. Translated, it gives CASSQEVGGQPQHF.

This chain's CDR3 is CAWSVELPGTGGGYTF. CDR3 nucleotides: TGTGCCTGGAGTGTAGAGCTTCCCGGGACAGGGGGTGGCTACACCTTC. V is TRBV30 and J is TRBJ1-2; 11 bases line up with TRBD1. The CDR3 sequence is 16 residues long. Looked up from germline, CDR1 is GTSNPN and CDR2 is SVGIG (reference sequence). The V segment lost 0 bases and the J segment 7 bases; nucleotides outside the gene matches: 10. The variable domain in full, with the rest retrieved from reference TRBV30 and TRBJ1-2, is SQTIHQWPATLVQPVGSPLSLECTVEGTSNPNLYWYRQAAGRGLQLLFYSVGIGQISSEVPQNLSASRPQDRQFILSSKKLLLSDSGFYLCAWSVELPGTGGGYTFGSGTRLTVV.

The chain employs TRBV5-1 and TRBJ2-1; D may be TRBD1 (6 bases). The CDR3 has 13 amino acids. Trimming removed 4 bases at V and 10 bases at J, with 15 bases between. In germline, CDR1 is SGHRS, CDR2 YFSETQ. CDR3 loop: CASSPWGHREQFF. CDR3 DNA sequence: TGCGCCAGCAGCCCCTGGGGACATCGGGAGCAGTTCTTC. The full variable domain, in which reference TRBV5-1 and TRBJ2-1 provide the parts outside the CDR3, is KAGVTQTPRYLIKTRGQQVTLSCSPISGHRSVSWYQQTPGQGLQFLFEYFSETQRNKGNFPGRFSGRQFSNSRSEMNVSTLELGDSALYLCASSPWGHREQFFGPGTRLTVL.

The gene calls are TRBV11-2 and TRBJ1-5; D might be TRBD1 (6 bases). With 3 bases removed from V and 4 bases from J, the gap between germline ends came to 13 bases. CDR3 size: 15 residues. Germline CDR1 is SGHAT and CDR2 is FQNNGV. In nucleotides, the CDR3 is TGTGCCAGCAGCTTTAGTGGGACACTAAATCAGCCCCAGCATTTT. Its protein product is CASSFSGTLNQPQHF.

This rearrangement joins TRBV15 to TRBJ1-5, with 8 nucleotides matching TRBD1. Germline V gene lookup returns CDR1 LNHNV and CDR2 YYDKDF (reference sequence). The V and J ends lost 5 bases and 7 bases, in that order; junction bases with no gene match: 7. This CDR3 is built from 14 residues. CDR3 nucleotide sequence: TGTGCCACCAGCGGCGACAGGGGCGGGCAGCCCCAGCATTTT. As protein: CATSGDRGGQPQHF.

V and J are TRBV6-5 and TRBJ1-5; tentatively, D is TRBD1 (5 bases). The V gene lost 8 bases and the J gene lost 4 bases, with 15 bases spanning the gap. The CDR3 spans 14 residues. Germline values: CDR1 MNHEY, CDR2 SVGAGI. CDR3 sequence (DNA): TGTGCCAGCGGTATCACAGGAAATAATCAGCCCCAGCATTTT. This translates into CASGITGNNQPQHF.

The gene calls are TRBV18 and TRBJ2-1; D possibly corresponds to TRBD1 (6 bases). The CDR3 consists of 15 residues. The V and J ends lost 3 bases and 3 bases respectively, with 12 bases between them. The germline V gene has CDR1 KGHSH and CDR2 LQKENI. The CDR3 is CASSPRDNLYNEQFF. The CDR3 DNA follows: TGTGCCAGCTCACCGAGGGACAACCTCTACAATGAGCAGTTCTTC.

This clone was observed a single time. The genes are TRBV13 and TRBJ2-1; 7 nucleotides line up with TRBD1. The CDR3 has 15 amino acids. Germline CDR1 reads PRHDT; CDR2 reads FYEKMQ (reference sequence). Unmatched junction bases numbered 8, after V lost 2 bases and J lost 7 bases. The CDR3 protein is CASSLLTGWRNEQFF. CDR3 nucleotide sequence: TGTGCCAGCAGCTTATTGACAGGGTGGAGGAATGAGCAGTTCTTC. Filled out from reference TRBV13 and TRBJ2-1, the complete variable domain reads AAGVIQSPRHLIKEKRETATLKCYPIPRHDTVYWYQQGPGQDPQFLISFYEKMQSDKGSIPDRFSAQQFSDYHSELNMSSLELGDSALYFCASSLLTGWRNEQFFGPGTRLTVL.

The chain recombines TRBV27 with TRBJ2-3, with D unresolved. The germline V gene encodes CDR1 MNHEY and CDR2 SMNVEV (reference sequence). V gave up 2 bases and J gave up 1 base, with 10 bases separating them. This CDR3 contains 15 residues. CDR3 sequence reads: CASSLSTLGTDTQYF. The CDR3 coding sequence is TGTGCCAGCAGTTTAAGCACGCTGGGCACAGATACGCAGTATTTT.

The V call is TRBV18, the J call TRBJ2-1, with 9 bases matching TRBD2. Germline V gene sequence: CDR1 KGHSH, CDR2 LQKENI. There are 17 residues in the CDR3. Trimming removed 2 bases from V and 4 bases from J; junction bases left unmatched: 9. CDR3 nucleotides: TGTGCCAGCTCACCAACGAGCGGGAGGCCGCCTTACAATGAGCAGTTCTTC. The encoded protein is CASSPTSGRPPYNEQFF.

The V and J genes are TRBV9 and TRBJ2-7; D remains unclear. The length of the CDR3 is 14 residues. Germline lookup yields CDR1 SGDLS and CDR2 YYNGEE. V shed 3 bases and J shed 3 bases, with 13 bases lying between them. The CDR3 here is CASSALPQSYEQYF. CDR3 in DNA: TGTGCCAGCAGCGCGCTACCCCAAAGCTACGAGCAGTACTTC.

This clone was seen just once. The chain recombines TRBV7-2 with TRBJ2-7; TRBD2 agrees at 10 bases. Germline CDR1 and CDR2: SGHTA and FQGNSA. With 5 bases clipped from V and 5 bases from J, the junction kept 12 bases outside the gene matches. The CDR3 covers 16 residues. CDR3 in DNA: TGTGCCAGCAGCGCGTCGGCTAGCGGGAGTAACCACGAGCAGTACTTC. The encoded protein is CASSASASGSNHEQYF.

This clone came up once. V and J are TRBV28 and TRBJ2-7; D uncertain. Germline assignment: CDR1 MDHEN and CDR2 SYDVKM. CDR3 length: 11 residues. V lost 7 bases and J 4 bases, leaving 8 bases between the germline ends. CDR3 in amino acids: CASIDTYEQYF. DNA of the CDR3: TGTGCCAGCATTGATACATACGAGCAGTACTTC.

The rearrangement uses TRBV5-6 and TRBJ2-1; 7 bases are shared with TRBD1. CDR1 and CDR2 (germline): SGHDT, YYEEEE. Germline trimming cut 0 bases from V and 14 bases from J; bases unmatched to any gene: 8. This CDR3 comprises 13 residues. The CDR3 sequence is CASSLEQGLWEFF. CDR3 nucleotide sequence: TGTGCCAGCAGCTTGGAACAGGGGCTTTGGGAGTTCTTC. The full variable domain, in which reference TRBV5-6 and TRBJ2-1 provide the parts outside the CDR3, is DAGVTQSPTHLIKTRGQQVTLRCSPKSGHDTVSWYQQALGQGPQFIFQYYEEEERQRGNFPDRFSGHQFPNYSSELNVNALLLGDSALYLCASSLEQGLWEFFGPGTRLTVL.

The chain carries TRBV5-1 and TRBJ2-7, with 9 bases fitting TRBD2. The CDR3 loop spans 20 amino acids. Germline loops: CDR1 SGHRS, CDR2 YFSETQ. J gave up 5 bases and V 1 base, and 22 bases lay outside the gene matches. CDR3 bases: TGCGCCAGCAGCTTGAAAACTAGCGGGCGAAATACGATTCCGGGGAACGAGCAGTACTTC. It translates to CASSLKTSGRNTIPGNEQYF.

The chain recombines TRBV2 with TRBJ2-2, with D unresolved. V shed 7 bases and J shed 3 bases, with 6 bases lying between them. The CDR3 spans 12 residues. Germline CDR1 SNHLY, CDR2 FYNNEI. The CDR3 loop reads CASKLDTGELFF. The DNA for the CDR3 is TGTGCCAGCAAATTAGACACCGGGGAGCTGTTTTTT.

This chain connects TRBV6-5 to TRBJ2-2; 11 positions agree with TRBD2. The germline gives CDR1 MNHEY, CDR2 SVGAGI. Trimming at V came to 2 bases and at J to 4 bases, leaving 3 bases not matched to a gene. CDR3 length: 16 residues. The CDR3 loop reads CASSYPTSGGTGELFF. CDR3 in DNA: TGTGCCAGCAGTTACCCAACTAGCGGGGGCACCGGGGAGCTGTTTTTT.